Here is one T cell receptor (beta chain) with its context. The table came from immunoSEQ multiplex PCR; TCRdb's copy has only in-frame clones and leaves some out. This sample yields 9,500 to 10,000 clones, of which around 80% are seen a single time; approximately 5% belongs to the top ten. The sample belongs to a study of immune evolution from preneoplasia to lung adenocarcinoma. About the study: HLA loss of heterozygosity: roughly 7.5% AIS, roughly 15% MIA, about 31% ADC, none AAH.

Sequencing was performed on FFPE minimally invasive lung adenocarcinoma tissue. This TCR was sampled from a person aged 70 to 85 with lung adenocarcinoma. Some clones in this sample may be carry-over from other donors' samples.

The CDR3 loop is CASSFSPLTGATSGNTIYF. The CDR3 DNA follows: TGCGCCAGCAGCTTCTCGCCCCTGACAGGGGCCACCTCTGGAAACACCATATATTTT. The V gene is TRBV5-1, the J gene TRBJ1-3, with 8 bases identical to TRBD1. Germline CDR1 SGHRS, CDR2 YFSETQ. J was trimmed by 0 bases and V by 2 bases; bases with no gene match: 13. The CDR3 totals 19 residues.